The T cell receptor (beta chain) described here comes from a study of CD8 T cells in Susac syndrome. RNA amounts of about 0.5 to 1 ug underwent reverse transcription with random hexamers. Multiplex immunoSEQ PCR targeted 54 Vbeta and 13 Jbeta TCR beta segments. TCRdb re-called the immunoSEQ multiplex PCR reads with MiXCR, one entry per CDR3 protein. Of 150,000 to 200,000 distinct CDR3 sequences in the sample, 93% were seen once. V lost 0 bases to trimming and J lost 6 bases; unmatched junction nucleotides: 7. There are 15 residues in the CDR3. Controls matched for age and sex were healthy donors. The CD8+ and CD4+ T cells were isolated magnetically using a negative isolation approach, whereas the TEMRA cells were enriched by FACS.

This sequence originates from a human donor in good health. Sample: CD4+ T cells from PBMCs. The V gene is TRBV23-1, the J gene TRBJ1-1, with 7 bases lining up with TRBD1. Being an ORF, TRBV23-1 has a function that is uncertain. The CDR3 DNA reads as TGCGCCAGCAGTCAATCTCTCGGGACAGCTCCTGAAGCTTTCTTT. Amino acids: CASSQSLGTAPEAFF.